The 8 T cell receptor beta chains below all came from one sample that was sequenced in a study of shared clonotypes between healthy human individuals. The protocol was immunoSEQ multiplex PCR, while the TCRdb copy is restricted to in-frame clones and leaves out a portion. The data show around 1.1 million clones, approximately 80% seen once. The sample consisted of memory CD4+ T cells from PBMCs. Documented subset: CD45RA-negative fraction. The source of these receptors is a man in his late teens or twenties in good health. Some clones in this sample may be carry-over from other donors' samples.

The chain links TRBV28 to TRBJ1-2; TRBD1 agrees at 7 bases. V lost 4 bases to trimming and J lost 8 bases; unmatched junction nucleotides: 7. Looked up from germline, CDR1 is MDHEN and CDR2 is SYDVKM. The CDR3 totals 13 residues. The CDR3 coding sequence is TGTGCCAGCAGTTACCACGACAGGGCAGGCTACACCTTC. This gives the protein CASSYHDRAGYTF.

The rearrangement links TRBV19 to TRBJ1-1; D is unclear. Germline-derived CDR1 and CDR2 are LNHDA and SQIVND (reference sequence). Deletions cut 5 bases from V and 1 base from J, with 11 bases between. This CDR3 is 14 amino acids long. DNA for the CDR3: TGTGCCAGTAGTCCCTGGACGGCGAACACTGAAGCTTTCTTT. It specifies CASSPWTANTEAFF.

The V gene is TRBV28, the J gene TRBJ1-1; TRBD1 aligns across 9 bases. This CDR3 region has 14 residues. Germline V gene data show CDR1 as MDHEN and CDR2 as SYDVKM. J lost 4 bases, V lost 5 bases, and 5 bases had no gene match. The CDR3 sequence: CASSRDRVRTEAFF. In DNA, the CDR3 is TGTGCCAGCAGTAGGGACAGGGTGCGCACTGAAGCTTTCTTT.

This rearrangement joins TRBV30 to TRBJ2-2, with TRBD2 matching over 13 bases. The CDR3 loop spans 14 amino acids. Germline values: CDR1 GTSNPN, CDR2 SVGIG (reference sequence). V trimming: 5 bases; J trimming: 6 bases; junction bases outside the gene matches: 3. The CDR3 sequence is CAWSGLAGPGELFF. CDR3 in DNA: TGTGCCTGGTCGGGACTAGCGGGACCCGGGGAGCTGTTTTTT.

The chain recombines TRBV5-4 with TRBJ2-5, with D possibly matching TRBD1 (6 bases). Germline lookup yields CDR1 SGHNT and CDR2 YYREEE (reference sequence). The CDR3 runs 15 residues. V was clipped by 4 bases and J by 4 bases, with 17 bases between them. The CDR3 region is CASSRGGQSAETQYF. As DNA, the CDR3 is TGTGCCAGCAGCAGAGGTGGACAGTCCGCAGAGACCCAGTACTTC.

V is TRBV5-1 and J is TRBJ2-1; D uncertain. CDR1 and CDR2 from the germline V gene are SGHRS and YFSETQ. The CDR3 runs to 15 residues. V lost 5 bases and J 0 bases, leaving 12 bases between the germline ends. The CDR3, as DNA: TGCGCCAGCAGGGTAGACTTGAGCTCCTACAATGAGCAGTTCTTC. The encoded protein is CASRVDLSSYNEQFF.

This chain joins TRBV6-5 and TRBJ1-5; D call uncertain. The CDR3 consists of 12 residues. Germline V gene lookup returns CDR1 MNHEY and CDR2 SVGAGI. Trimming cost V 6 bases and J 6 bases, with 9 bases left between them. CDR3 sequence reads: CASSSPGQPQHF. CDR3 in DNA: TGTGCCAGCAGCTCTCCGGGTCAGCCCCAGCATTTT.

The CDR3 bases are TGCAGCGTGGCCAACAATGAAAAACTGTTTTTT. Its translation: CSVANNEKLFF. The chain is built from TRBV29-1 and TRBJ1-4; D gene ambiguous. In germline, CDR1 is SQVTM, CDR2 ANQGSEA. The V end was cut by 6 bases, the J end by 5 bases, with 7 bases between. This CDR3 spans 11 amino acids. The full variable domain, in which reference TRBV29-1 and TRBJ1-4 provide the parts outside the CDR3, is SAVISQKPSRDICQRGTSLTIQCQVDSQVTMMFWYRQQPGQSLTLIATANQGSEATYESGFVIDKFPISRPNLTFSTLTVSNMSPEDSSIYLCSVANNEKLFFGSGTQLSVL.